Below, one T cell receptor beta chain is given with its context. Its antigen remains unidentified. The data derive from a study of cytomegalovirus exposure and HLA in healthy donors. In the study overall: Of all 400 or so donors who were genotyped, roughly 81% belonged to the Caucasian-associated ancestry cluster. General study points: An ancestry cluster, one associated with Asian ancestry, reportedly showed fewer N-insertions than the approximately 650-donor mean in a later analysis. Published work reported that the classifier diagnosed cytomegalovirus status with high specificity and sensitivity.

From germline, CDR1 is MGHRA and CDR2 YSYEKL. The CDR3 runs to 15 residues. The V and J ends lost 7 bases and 0 bases respectively, with 15 bases between them. 13 Jbeta primers and 60 Vbeta primers were used for the PCR. Only in-frame clones appear in the TCRdb table, and some are missing; sequencing was by immunoSEQ multiplex PCR. Of over 80,000 clones listed, 80% to 90% are singletons. The specimen sequenced was PBMCs. This chain joins TRBV4-1 and TRBJ1-1; TRBD1 might be the D (5 bases). The TCR comes from a man aged 30-40 years in good health and CMV-seropositive. The CDR3 spells CASNNGGIMNTEAFF. CDR3 nucleotides: TGCGCCAGCAACAACGGGGGGATCATGAACACTGAAGCTTTCTTT.